The text below deals with one T cell receptor (beta chain). The sample comes from a study of blood T cells in healthy people across ages. CDR3 length equals 12 residues. The germline V gene has CDR1 DFQATT and CDR2 SNEGSKA (reference sequence). It was with a sample-barcoded 5' primer and a J-beta primer mix that a second PCR of about 6 to 12 cycles was run. TCRdb itself ran the 5' RACE reads through MiXCR, one entry per CDR3 protein. Among about 800,000 distinct CDR3 sequences listed, 20% to 30% were seen once. The same specimen was also included in a second study, on T cells of mothers and their children.

The chain joins TRBV20-1 to TRBJ2-5; no firm D call. The J call may be faulty, since TRBJ2-1 better matches the DNA end. Sequencing input: blood. The clonotype originates from a boy younger than 18 in good health. The CDR3 DNA sequence: TGCAGTGCTAGAGATTGGGTCGATGAGCAGTTCTTC. As protein: CSARDWVDEQFF.